The entry below gives a single TCR beta chain sequence along with its context. This specimen comes from a study of blood T cell repertoires in COVID-19. Whole-study context: In each case, the material was cDNA or gDNA derived from T cells, B-cell-depleted T cells, or PBMCs.

The germline V and J ends were trimmed by 2 bases and 3 bases, with 11 bases remaining between them. The CDR3 loop spans 14 amino acids. The germline V gene has CDR1 MNHNS and CDR2 SASEGT. Libraries were prepared by immunoSEQ multiplex PCR; TCRdb keeps only in-frame clonotypes and omits some of them. This table has 140,000 or so clones, around 86% appearing once. V usage is TRBV6-1 and J usage is TRBJ2-7; D might be TRBD1 (5 bases). The sequence was obtained from a human donor in a cohort sampled during active COVID-19. The sequenced sample consisted of peripheral blood. CDR3 loop: CASSESWQGYEQYF. The CDR3 DNA reads as TGTGCCAGCAGTGAAAGTTGGCAGGGCTACGAGCAGTACTTC.